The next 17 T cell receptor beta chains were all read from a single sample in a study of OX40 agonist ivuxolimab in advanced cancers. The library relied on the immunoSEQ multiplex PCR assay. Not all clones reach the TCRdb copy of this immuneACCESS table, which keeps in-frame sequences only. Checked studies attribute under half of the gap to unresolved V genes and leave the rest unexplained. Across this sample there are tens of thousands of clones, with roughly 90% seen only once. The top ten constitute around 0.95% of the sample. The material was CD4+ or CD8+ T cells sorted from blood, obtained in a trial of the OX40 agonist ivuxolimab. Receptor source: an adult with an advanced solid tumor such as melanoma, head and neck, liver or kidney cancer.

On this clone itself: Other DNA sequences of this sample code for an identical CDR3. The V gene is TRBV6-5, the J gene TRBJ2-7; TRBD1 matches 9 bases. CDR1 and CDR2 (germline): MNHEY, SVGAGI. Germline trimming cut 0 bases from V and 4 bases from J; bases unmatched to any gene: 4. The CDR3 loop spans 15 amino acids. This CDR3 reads CASSYSGTGSYEQYF. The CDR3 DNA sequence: TGTGCCAGCAGTTACTCGGGGACAGGGAGTTACGAGCAGTACTTC.

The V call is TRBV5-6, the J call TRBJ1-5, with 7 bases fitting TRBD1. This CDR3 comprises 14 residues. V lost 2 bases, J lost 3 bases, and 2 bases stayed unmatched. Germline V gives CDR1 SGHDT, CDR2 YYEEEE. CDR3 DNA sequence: TGTGCCAGCAGCTTAGGGACAGCCAATCAGCCCCAGCATTTT. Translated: CASSLGTANQPQHF.

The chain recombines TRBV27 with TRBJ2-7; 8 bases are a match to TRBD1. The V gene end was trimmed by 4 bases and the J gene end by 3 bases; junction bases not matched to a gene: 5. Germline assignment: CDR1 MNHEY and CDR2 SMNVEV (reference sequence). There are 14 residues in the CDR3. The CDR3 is CASSSPGTGYEQYF. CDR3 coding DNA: TGTGCCAGCAGTTCTCCCGGGACAGGCTACGAGCAGTACTTC.

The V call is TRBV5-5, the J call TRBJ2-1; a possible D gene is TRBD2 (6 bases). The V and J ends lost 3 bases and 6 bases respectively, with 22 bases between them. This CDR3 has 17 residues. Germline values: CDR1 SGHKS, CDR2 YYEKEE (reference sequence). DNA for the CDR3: TGTGCCAGCAGCTGGGGCGGGACCAGTGACATTCGCAATGAGCAGTTCTTC. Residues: CASSWGGTSDIRNEQFF.

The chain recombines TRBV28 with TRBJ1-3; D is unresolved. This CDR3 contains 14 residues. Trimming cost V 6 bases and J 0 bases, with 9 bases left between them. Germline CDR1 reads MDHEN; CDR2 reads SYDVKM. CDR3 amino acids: CASSGDFSGNTIYF. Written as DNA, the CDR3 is TGTGCCAGCAGCGGTGACTTCTCTGGAAACACCATATATTTT.

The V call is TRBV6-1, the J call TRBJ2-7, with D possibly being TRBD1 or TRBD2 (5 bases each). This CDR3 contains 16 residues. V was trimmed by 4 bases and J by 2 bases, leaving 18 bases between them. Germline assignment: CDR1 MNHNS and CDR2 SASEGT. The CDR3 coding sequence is TGTGCCAGCAGTGTAGGCCTCGGGGCAAACGCCTACGAGCAGTACTTC. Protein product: CASSVGLGANAYEQYF.

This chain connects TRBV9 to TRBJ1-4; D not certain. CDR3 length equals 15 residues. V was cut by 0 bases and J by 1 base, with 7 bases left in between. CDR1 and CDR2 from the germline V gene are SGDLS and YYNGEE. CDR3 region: CASSVGPQTNEKLFF. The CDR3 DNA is TGTGCCAGCAGCGTAGGGCCACAAACTAATGAAAAACTGTTTTTT. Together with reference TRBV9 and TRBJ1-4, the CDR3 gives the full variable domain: DSGVTQTPKHLITATGQRVTLRCSPRSGDLSVYWYQQSLDQGLQFLIQYYNGEERAKGNILERFSAQQFPDLHSELNLSSLELGDSALYFCASSVGPQTNEKLFFGSGTQLSVL.

In nucleotides, the CDR3 is TGTGCCAGCAGTTTCGGAGTCGCGGGGGGGTTCTACAATGAGCAGTTCTTC. Protein: CASSFGVAGGFYNEQFF. The chain couples TRBV28 to TRBJ2-1; 9 bases map to TRBD2. Trimming took 3 bases from V and 3 from J; bases not matched to a gene: 9. The CDR3 length is 17 residues. Germline V gene sequence: CDR1 MDHEN, CDR2 SYDVKM.

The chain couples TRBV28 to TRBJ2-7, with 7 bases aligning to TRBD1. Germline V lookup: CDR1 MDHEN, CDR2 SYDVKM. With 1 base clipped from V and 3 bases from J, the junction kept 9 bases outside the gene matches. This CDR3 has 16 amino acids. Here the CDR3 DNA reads TGTGCCAGCAGTTTATCGGCGAAGGGGGCAGGCTACGAGCAGTACTTC. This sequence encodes CASSLSAKGAGYEQYF.

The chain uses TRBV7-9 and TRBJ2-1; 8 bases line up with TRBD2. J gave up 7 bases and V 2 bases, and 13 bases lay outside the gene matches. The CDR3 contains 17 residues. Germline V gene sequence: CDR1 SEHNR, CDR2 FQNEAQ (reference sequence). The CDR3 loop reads CASSLQKKLSGRNEQFF. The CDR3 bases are TGTGCCAGCAGCTTACAAAAAAAGCTGAGCGGGAGAAATGAGCAGTTCTTC.

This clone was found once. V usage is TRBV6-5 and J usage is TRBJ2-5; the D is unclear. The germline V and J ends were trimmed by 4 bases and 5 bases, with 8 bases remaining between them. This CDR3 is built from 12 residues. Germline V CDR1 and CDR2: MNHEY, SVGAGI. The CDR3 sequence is CASSLAGETQYF. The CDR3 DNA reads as TGTGCCAGCAGTTTAGCCGGGGAGACCCAGTACTTC.

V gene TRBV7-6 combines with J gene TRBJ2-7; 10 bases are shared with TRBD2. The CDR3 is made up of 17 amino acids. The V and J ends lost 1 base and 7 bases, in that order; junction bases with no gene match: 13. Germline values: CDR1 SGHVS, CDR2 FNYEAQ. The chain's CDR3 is CASSLESGLAHSLEQYF. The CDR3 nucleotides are TGTGCCAGCAGCTTAGAATCGGGACTAGCGCACTCTTTGGAGCAGTACTTC.

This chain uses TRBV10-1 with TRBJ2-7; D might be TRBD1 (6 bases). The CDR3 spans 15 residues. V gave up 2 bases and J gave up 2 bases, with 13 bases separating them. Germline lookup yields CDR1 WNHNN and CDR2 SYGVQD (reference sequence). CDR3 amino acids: CASSEPPRGPYEQYF. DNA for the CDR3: TGCGCCAGCAGTGAGCCCCCCAGGGGCCCCTACGAGCAGTACTTC.

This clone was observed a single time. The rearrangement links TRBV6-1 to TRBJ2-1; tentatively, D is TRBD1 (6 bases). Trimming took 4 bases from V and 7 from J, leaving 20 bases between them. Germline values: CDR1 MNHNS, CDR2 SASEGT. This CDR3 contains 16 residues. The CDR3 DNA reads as TGTGCCAGCAGTGCCGTACGGGGAGTAGGGGGTAATGAGCAGTTCTTC. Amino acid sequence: CASSAVRGVGGNEQFF.

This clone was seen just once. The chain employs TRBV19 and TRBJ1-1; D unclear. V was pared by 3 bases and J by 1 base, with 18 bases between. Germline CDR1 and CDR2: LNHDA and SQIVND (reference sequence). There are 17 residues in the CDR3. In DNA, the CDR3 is TGTGCCAGTAGTATTCCTCGAGGCGGGTCGGGGAACACTGAAGCTTTCTTT. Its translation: CASSIPRGGSGNTEAFF.

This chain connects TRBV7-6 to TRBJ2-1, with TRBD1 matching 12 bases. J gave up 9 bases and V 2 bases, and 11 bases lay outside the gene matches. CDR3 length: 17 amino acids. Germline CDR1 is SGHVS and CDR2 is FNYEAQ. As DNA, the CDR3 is TGTGCCAGCAGCTTAAATCCGGGACAGGGGGCAAGTGGTGAGCAGTTCTTC. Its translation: CASSLNPGQGASGEQFF.

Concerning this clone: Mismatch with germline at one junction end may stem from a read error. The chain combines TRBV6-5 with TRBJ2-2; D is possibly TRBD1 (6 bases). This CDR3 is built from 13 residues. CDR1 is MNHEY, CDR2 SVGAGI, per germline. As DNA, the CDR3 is TGTGTCAGCAGTTACGACAGGACCGGGGAGCTGTTTTTT. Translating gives CVSSYDRTGELFF.